This T cell receptor beta chain was sequenced for a study of memory CD4+ T cells and cytomegalovirus serostatus. Study-level information: Donors were healthy Belgian adults, some 10 CMV seropositive and 20 to 25 seronegative.

Single viable CD3+CD4+CD8-CD45RO+ cells were sorted as the memory CD4+ T cells. This clone was seen once. Sequencing was performed with immunoSEQ multiplex PCR; in TCRdb, only in-frame clones are kept and a portion is missing. The table lists about 75,000 clones, around 78% of them singletons. The receptor's source is an adult in good health and CMV-seropositive. Sequencing used memory CD4+ T cells from blood.

CDR3 sequence: CASSLRQGETEAFF. The CDR3 nucleotides read TGCGCCAGCAGCTTACGACAGGGAGAAACTGAAGCTTTCTTT. This rearrangement joins TRBV5-1 to TRBJ1-1, with 7 bases fitting TRBD1. Per the germline V gene, CDR1 is SGHRS and CDR2 is YFSETQ. After removal of 2 bases from V and 5 bases from J, the junction contained 6 bases not matched to a gene. The CDR3 has 14 residues.